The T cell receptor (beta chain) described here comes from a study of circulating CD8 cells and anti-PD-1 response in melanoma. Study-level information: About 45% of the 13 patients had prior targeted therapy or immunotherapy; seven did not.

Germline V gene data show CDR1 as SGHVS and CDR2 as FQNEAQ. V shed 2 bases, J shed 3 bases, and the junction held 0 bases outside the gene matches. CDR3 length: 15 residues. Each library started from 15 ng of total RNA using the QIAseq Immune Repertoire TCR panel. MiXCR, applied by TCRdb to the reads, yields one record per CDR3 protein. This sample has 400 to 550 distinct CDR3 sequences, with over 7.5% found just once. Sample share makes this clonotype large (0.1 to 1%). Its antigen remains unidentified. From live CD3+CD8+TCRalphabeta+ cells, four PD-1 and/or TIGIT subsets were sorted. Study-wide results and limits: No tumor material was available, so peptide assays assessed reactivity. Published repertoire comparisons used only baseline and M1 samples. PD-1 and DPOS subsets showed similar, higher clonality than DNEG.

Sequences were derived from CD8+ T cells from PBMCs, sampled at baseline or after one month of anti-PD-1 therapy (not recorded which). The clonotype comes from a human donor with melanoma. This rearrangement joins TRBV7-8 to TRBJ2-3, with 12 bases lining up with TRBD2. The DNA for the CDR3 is TGTGCCAGCAGCTTACTAGCGGGAGGGACAGATACGCAGTATTTT. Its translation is CASSLLAGGTDTQYF.